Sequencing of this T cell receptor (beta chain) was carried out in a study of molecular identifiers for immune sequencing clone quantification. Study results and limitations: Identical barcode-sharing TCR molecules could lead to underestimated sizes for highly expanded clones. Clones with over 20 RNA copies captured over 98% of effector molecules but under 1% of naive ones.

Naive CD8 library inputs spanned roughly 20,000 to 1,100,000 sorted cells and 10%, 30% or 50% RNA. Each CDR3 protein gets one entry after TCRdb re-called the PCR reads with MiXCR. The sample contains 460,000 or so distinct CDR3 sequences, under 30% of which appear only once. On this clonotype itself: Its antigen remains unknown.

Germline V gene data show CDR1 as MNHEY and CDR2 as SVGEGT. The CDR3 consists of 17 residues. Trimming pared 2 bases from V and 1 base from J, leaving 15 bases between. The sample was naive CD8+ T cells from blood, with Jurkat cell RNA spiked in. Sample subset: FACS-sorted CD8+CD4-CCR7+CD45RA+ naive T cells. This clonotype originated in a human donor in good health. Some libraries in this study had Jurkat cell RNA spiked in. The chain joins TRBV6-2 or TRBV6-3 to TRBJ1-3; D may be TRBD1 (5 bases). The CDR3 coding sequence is TGTGCCAGCAGTTACGGTGACAGCGATATATCTGGAAACACCATATATTTT. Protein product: CASSYGDSDISGNTIYF.